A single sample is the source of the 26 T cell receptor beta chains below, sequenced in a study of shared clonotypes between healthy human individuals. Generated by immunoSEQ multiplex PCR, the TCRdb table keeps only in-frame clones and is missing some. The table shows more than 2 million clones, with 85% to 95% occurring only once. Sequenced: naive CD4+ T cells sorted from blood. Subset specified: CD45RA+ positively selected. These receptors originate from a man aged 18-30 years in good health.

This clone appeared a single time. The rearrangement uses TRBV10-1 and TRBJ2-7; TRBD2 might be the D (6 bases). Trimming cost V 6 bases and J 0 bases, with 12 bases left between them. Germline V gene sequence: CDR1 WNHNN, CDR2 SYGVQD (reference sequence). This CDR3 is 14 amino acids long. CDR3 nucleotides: TGCGCCAGCAGCCGGGACGGGAGCTCCTACGAGCAGTACTTC. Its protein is CASSRDGSSYEQYF.

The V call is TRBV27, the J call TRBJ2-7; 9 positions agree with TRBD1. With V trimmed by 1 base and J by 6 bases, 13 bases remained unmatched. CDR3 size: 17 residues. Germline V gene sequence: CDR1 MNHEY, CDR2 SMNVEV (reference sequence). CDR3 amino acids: CASSLWPLETGGSEQYF. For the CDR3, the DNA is TGTGCCAGCAGTTTATGGCCTTTGGAGACAGGGGGTTCCGAGCAGTACTTC.

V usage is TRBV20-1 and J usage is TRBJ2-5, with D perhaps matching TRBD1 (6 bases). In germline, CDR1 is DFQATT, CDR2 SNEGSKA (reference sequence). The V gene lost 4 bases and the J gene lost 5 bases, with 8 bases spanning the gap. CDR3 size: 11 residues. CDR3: CSATQGETQYF. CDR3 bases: TGCAGTGCTACCCAGGGGGAGACCCAGTACTTC.

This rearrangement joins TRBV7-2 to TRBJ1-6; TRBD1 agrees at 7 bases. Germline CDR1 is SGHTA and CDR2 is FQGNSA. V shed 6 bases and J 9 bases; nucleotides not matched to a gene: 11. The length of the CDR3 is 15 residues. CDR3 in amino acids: CASSYAWAGGSPLHF. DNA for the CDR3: TGTGCCAGCAGTTACGCCTGGGCAGGGGGTTCACCCCTCCACTTT.

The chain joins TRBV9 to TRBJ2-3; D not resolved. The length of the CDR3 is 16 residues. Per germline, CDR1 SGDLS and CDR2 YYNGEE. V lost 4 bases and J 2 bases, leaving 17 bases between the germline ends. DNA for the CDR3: TGTGCCAGCAGCCCCCGCGGAGACTCCTTCACAGATACGCAGTATTTT. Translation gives CASSPRGDSFTDTQYF.

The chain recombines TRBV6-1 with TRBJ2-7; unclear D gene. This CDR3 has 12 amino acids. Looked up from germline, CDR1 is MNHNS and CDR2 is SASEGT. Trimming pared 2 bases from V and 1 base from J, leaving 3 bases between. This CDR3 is CASSENSYEQYF. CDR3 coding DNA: TGTGCCAGCAGTGAAAATTCCTACGAGCAGTACTTC.

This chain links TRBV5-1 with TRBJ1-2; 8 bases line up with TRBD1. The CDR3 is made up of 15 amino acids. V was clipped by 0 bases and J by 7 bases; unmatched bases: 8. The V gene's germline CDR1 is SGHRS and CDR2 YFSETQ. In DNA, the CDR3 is TGCGCCAGCAGCTTGGGGACAGGGACGGATGGTGGCTACACCTTC. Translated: CASSLGTGTDGGYTF.

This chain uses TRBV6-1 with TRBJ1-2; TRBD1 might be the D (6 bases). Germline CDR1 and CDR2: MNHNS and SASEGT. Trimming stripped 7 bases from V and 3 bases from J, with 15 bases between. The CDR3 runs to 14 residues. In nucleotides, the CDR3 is TGTGCCAGCACCCGGGACACCTCGGACTATGGCTACACCTTC. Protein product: CASTRDTSDYGYTF.

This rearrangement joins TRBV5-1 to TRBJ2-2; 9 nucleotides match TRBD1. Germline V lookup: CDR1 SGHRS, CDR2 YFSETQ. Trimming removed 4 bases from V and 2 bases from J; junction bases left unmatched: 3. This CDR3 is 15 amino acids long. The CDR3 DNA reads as TGCGCCAGCAGCATAACAGGGGGCAACACCGGGGAGCTGTTTTTT. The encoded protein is CASSITGGNTGELFF.

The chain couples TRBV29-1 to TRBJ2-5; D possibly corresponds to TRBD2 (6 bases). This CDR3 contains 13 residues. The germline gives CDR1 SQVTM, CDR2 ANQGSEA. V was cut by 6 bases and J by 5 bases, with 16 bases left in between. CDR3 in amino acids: CSVSPGVGETQYF. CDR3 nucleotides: TGCAGCGTGTCGCCGGGGGTGGGGGAGACCCAGTACTTC.

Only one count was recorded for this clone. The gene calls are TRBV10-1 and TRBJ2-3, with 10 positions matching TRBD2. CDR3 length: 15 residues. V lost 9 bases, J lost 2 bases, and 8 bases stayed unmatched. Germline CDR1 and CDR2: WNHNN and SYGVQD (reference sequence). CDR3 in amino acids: CASAQLAGPTDTQYF. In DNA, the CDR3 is TGCGCCAGTGCCCAACTAGCGGGACCCACAGATACGCAGTATTTT.

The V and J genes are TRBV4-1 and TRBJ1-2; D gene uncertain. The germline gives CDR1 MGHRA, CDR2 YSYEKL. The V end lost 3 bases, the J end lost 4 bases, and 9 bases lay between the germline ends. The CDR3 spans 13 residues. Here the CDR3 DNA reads TGCGCCAGCAGCCACAACGGCGGCTATGGCTACACCTTC. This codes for CASSHNGGYGYTF.

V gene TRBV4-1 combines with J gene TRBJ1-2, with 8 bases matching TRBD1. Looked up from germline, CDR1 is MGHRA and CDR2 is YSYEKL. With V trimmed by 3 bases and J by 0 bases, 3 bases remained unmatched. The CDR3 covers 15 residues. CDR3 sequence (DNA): TGCGCCAGCAGCCAGTTGACAGGGGCTAACTATGGCTACACCTTC. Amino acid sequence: CASSQLTGANYGYTF.

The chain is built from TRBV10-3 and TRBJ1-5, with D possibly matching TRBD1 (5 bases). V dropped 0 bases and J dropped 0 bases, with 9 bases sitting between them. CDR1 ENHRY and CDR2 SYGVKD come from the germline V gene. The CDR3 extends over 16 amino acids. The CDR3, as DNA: TGTGCCATCAGTGAGTCGGCAGGGAGTAGCAATCAGCCCCAGCATTTT. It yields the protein CAISESAGSSNQPQHF.

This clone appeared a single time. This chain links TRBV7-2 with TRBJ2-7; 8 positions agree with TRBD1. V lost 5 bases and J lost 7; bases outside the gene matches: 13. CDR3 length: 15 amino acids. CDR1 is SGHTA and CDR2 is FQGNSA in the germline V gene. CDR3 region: CASSPHSGTGGEQYF. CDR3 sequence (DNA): TGTGCCAGCAGCCCGCACTCCGGGACAGGCGGTGAGCAGTACTTC. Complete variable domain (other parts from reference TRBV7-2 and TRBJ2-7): GAGVSQSPSNKVTEKGKDVELRCDPISGHTALYWYRQSLGQGLEFLIYFQGNSAPDKSGLPSDRFSAERTGGSVSTLTIQRTQQEDSAVYLCASSPHSGTGGEQYFGPGTRLTVT.

CDR3 sequence reads: CSVEGTSGTSEQFF. CDR3 sequence (DNA): TGCAGCGTTGAAGGGACTAGCGGGACTAGTGAGCAGTTCTTC. The gene calls are TRBV29-1 and TRBJ2-1; 12 bases align to TRBD2. V lost 1 base and J lost 9; bases outside the gene matches: 4. Germline values: CDR1 SQVTM, CDR2 ANQGSEA. This CDR3 is built from 14 residues.

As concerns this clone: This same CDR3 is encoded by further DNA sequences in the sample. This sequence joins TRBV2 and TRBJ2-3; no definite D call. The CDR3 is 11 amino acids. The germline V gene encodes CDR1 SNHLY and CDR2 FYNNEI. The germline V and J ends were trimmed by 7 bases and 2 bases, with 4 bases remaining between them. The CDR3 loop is CASTSTDTQYF. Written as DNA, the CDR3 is TGTGCCAGCACCTCCACAGATACGCAGTATTTT.

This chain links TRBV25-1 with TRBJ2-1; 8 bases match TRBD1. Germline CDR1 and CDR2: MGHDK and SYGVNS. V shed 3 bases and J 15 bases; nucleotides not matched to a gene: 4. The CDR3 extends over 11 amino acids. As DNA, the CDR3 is TGTGCCAGCAGTGACAGGGGGCCTGCGTTCTTC. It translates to CASSDRGPAFF.

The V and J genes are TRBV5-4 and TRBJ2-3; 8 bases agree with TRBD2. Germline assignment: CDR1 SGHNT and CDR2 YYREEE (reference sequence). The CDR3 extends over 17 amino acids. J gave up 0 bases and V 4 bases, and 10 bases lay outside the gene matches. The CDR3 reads CASSLMVLADSTDTQYF. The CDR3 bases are TGTGCCAGCAGCCTTATGGTACTAGCGGATAGCACAGATACGCAGTATTTT.

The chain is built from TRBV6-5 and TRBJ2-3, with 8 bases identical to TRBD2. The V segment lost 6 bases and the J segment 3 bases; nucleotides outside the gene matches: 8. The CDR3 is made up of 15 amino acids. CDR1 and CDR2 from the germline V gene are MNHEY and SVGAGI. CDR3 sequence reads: CASRTHGGATDTQYF. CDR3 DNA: TGTGCCAGCAGAACCCACGGGGGGGCTACAGATACGCAGTATTTT.

This chain's CDR3 is CASSPGWFGEKLFF. The CDR3 bases are TGTGCCAGCAGCCCCGGGTGGTTCGGTGAAAAACTGTTTTTT. V is TRBV14 and J is TRBJ1-4, with D hard to call. This CDR3 has 14 residues. The germline V and J ends were trimmed by 4 bases and 7 bases, with 13 bases remaining between them. CDR1 is SGHDN and CDR2 is FVKESK in the germline V gene. The full variable domain, its missing parts supplied by reference TRBV14 and TRBJ1-4, is EAGVTQFPSHSVIEKGQTVTLRCDPISGHDNLYWYRRVMGKEIKFLLHFVKESKQDESGMPNNRFLAERTGGTYSTLKVQPAELEDSGVYFCASSPGWFGEKLFFGSGTQLSVL.

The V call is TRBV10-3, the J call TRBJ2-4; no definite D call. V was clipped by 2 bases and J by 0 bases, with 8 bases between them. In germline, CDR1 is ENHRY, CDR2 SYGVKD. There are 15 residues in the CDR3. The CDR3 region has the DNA TGTGCCATCAGTGAGAACATCTTAGCCAAAAACATTCAGTACTTC. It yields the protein CAISENILAKNIQYF.

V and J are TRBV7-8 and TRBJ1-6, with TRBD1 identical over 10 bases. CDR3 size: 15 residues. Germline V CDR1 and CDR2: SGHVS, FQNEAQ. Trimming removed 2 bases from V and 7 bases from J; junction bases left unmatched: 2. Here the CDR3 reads CASSLRDRGNSPLHF. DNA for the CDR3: TGTGCCAGCAGCTTACGGGACAGGGGAAATTCACCCCTCCACTTT. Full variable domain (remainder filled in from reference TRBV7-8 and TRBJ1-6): GAGVSQSPRYKVAKRGQDVALRCDPISGHVSLFWYQQALGQGPEFLTYFQNEAQLDKSGLPSDRFFAERPEGSVSTLKIQRTQQEDSAVYLCASSLRDRGNSPLHFGNGTRLTVT.

The CDR3 loop is CATSRGRAAGNTIYF. The CDR3 nucleotides read TGTGCCACCAGCCGGGGTCGGGCAGCTGGAAACACCATATATTTT. The V and J genes are TRBV15 and TRBJ1-3; D gene uncertain. CDR1 is LNHNV, CDR2 YYDKDF, per germline (reference sequence). V was trimmed by 5 bases and J by 2 bases, leaving 13 bases between them. The CDR3 consists of 15 residues.

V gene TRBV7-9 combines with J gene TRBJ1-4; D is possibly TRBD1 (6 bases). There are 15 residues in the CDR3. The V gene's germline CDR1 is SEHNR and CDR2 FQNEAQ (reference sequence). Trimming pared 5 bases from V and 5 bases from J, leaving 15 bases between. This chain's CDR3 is CASSPGATENEKLFF. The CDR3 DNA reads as TGTGCCAGCAGCCCAGGGGCGACAGAAAATGAAAAACTGTTTTTT.

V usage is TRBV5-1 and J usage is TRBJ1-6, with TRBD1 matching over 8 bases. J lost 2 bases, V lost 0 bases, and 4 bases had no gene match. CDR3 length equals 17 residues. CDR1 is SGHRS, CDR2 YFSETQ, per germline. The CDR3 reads CASSLEPGGAYNSPLHF. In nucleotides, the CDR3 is TGCGCCAGCAGCTTGGAGCCAGGGGGCGCCTATAATTCACCCCTCCACTTT.